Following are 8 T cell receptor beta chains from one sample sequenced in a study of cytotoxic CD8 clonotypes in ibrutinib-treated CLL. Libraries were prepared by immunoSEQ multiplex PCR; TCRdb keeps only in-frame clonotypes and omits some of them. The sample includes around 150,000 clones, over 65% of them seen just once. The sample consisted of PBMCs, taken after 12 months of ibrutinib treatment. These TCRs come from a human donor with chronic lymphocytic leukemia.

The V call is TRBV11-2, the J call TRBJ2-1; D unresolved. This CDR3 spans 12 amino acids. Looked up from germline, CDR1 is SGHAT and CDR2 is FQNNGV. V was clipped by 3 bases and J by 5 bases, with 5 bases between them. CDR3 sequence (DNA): TGTGCCAGCAGCTTCAAAAACAATGAGCAGTTCTTC. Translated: CASSFKNNEQFF.

CDR3 DNA sequence: TGTGCCAGCAGTTATATGGCCGGGGCAACTGAAGCTTTCTTT. Translating gives CASSYMAGATEAFF. The rearrangement uses TRBV7-2 and TRBJ1-1, with a tentative D call TRBD1 (5 bases). The CDR3 is 14 residues long. V dropped 6 bases and J dropped 5 bases, with 16 bases sitting between them. CDR1 is SGHTA and CDR2 is FQGNSA in the germline V gene.

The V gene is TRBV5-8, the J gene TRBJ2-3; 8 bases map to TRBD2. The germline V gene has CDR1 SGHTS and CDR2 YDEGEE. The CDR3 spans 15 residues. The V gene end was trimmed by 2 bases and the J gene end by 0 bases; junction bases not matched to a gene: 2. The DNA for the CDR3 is TGTGCCAGCAGCTTACGGGGGGGAAGCACAGATACGCAGTATTTT. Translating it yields CASSLRGGSTDTQYF.

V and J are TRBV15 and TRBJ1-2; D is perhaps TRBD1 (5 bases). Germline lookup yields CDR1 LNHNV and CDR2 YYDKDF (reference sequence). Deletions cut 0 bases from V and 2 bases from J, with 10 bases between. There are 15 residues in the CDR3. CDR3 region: CATSREYGGNYGYTF. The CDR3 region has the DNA TGTGCCACCAGCAGAGAGTACGGGGGGAACTATGGCTACACCTTC.

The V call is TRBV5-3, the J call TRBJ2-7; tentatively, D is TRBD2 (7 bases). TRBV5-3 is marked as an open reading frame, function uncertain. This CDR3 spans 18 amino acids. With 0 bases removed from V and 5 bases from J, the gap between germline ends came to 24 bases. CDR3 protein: CARSLGFSGQGYPHEQYF. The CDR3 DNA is TGTGCCAGAAGCTTGGGTTTTAGCGGGCAGGGGTACCCCCACGAGCAGTACTTC.

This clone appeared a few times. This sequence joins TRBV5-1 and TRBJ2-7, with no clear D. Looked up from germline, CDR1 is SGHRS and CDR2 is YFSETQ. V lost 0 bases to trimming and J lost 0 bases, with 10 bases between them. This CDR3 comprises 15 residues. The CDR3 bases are TGCGCCAGCAGCTTGGGAGACACGAGCTCCTACGAGCAGTACTTC. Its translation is CASSLGDTSSYEQYF.

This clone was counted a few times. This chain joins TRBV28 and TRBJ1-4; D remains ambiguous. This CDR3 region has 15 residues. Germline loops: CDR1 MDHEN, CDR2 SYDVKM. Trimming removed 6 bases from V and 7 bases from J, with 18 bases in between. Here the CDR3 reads CASSLPVGSGEKLFF. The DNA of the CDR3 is TGTGCCAGCAGCTTGCCCGTGGGGTCAGGTGAAAAACTGTTTTTT.

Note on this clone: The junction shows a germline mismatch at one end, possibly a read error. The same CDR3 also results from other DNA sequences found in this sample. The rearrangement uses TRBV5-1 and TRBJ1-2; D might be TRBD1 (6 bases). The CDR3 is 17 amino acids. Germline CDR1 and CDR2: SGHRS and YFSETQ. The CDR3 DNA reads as TGCGCCAGCAGCTCGGGGGGCGCGGCTCTAACGACACTCGGCTACACCTTT. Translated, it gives CASSSGGAALTTLGYTF. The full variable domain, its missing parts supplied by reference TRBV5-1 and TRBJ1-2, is KAGVTQTPRYLIKTRGQQVTLSCSPISGHRSVSWYQQTPGQGLQFLFEYFSETQRNKGNFPGRFSGRQFSNSRSEMNVSTLELGDSALYLCASSSGGAALTTLGYTFGSGTRLTVV.